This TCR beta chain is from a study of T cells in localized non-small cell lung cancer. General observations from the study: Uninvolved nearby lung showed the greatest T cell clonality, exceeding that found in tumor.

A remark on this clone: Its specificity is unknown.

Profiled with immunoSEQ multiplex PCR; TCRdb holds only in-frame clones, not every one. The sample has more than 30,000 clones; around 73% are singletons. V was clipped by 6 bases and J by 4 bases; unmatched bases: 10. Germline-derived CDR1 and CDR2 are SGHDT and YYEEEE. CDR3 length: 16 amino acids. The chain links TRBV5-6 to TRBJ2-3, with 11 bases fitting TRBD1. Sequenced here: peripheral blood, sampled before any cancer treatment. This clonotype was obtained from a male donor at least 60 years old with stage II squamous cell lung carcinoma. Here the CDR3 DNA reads TGTGCCAGCACCACTATGGACAGGGGGCGTTCAGATACGCAGTATTTT. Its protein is CASTTMDRGRSDTQYF.